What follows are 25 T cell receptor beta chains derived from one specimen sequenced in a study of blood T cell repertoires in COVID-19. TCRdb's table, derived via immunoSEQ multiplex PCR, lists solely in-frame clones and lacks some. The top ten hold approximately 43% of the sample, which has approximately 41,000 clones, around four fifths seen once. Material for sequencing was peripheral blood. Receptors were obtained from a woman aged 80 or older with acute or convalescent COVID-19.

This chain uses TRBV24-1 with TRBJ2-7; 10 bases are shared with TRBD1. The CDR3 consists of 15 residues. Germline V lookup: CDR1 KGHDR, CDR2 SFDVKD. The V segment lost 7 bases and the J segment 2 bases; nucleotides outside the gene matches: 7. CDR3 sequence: CATRAGQGTAYEQYF. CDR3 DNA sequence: TGTGCCACCAGGGCGGGACAGGGGACCGCCTACGAGCAGTACTTC.

The CDR3 DNA follows: TGTGCCAGCAGTGAACCCGCACTAGCGGGGGGGGAGACCCAGTACTTC. It codes for CASSEPALAGGETQYF. The rearrangement links TRBV25-1 to TRBJ2-5; 13 nucleotides match TRBD2. V lost 2 bases, J lost 5 bases, and 5 bases stayed unmatched. Germline CDR1 and CDR2: MGHDK and SYGVNS. The CDR3 sequence is 16 residues long. Looking up the rest from reference TRBV25-1 and TRBJ2-5 gives the full variable domain: EADIYQTPRYLVIGTGKKITLECSQTMGHDKMYWYQQDPGMELHLIHYSYGVNSTEKGDLSSESTVSRIRTEHFPLTLESARPSHTSQYLCASSEPALAGGETQYFGPGTRLLVL.

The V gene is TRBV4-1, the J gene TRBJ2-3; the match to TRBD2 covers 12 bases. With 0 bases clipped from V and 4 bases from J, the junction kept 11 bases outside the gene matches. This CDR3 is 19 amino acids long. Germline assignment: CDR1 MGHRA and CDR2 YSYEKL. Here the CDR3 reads CASSQDRASGGAGADTQYF. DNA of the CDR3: TGCGCCAGCAGCCAAGATCGAGCTAGCGGGGGGGCCGGGGCAGATACGCAGTATTTT.

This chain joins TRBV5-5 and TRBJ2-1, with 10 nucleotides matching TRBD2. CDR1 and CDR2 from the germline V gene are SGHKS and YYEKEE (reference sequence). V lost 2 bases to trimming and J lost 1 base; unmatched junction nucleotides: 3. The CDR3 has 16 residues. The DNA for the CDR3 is TGTGCCAGCAGCTTCCAGACTAGCGGGTCCTACAATGAGCAGTTCTTC. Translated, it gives CASSFQTSGSYNEQFF.

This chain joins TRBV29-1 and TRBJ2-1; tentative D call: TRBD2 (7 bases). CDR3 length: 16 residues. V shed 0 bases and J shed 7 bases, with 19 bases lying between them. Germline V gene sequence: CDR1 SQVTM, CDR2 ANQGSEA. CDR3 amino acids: CSVEDRWGGPGNEQFF. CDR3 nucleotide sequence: TGCAGCGTTGAAGATCGGTGGGGGGGGCCCGGGAATGAGCAGTTCTTC.

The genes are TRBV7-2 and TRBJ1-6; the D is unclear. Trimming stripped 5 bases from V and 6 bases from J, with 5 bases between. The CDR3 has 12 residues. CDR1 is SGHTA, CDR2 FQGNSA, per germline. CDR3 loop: CASSPSNSPLHF. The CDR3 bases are TGTGCCAGCAGCCCTTCTAATTCACCCCTCCACTTT.

CDR3 region: CASSRQGYNSPLHF. The CDR3 region has the DNA TGTGCCAGCAGCCGACAGGGGTATAATTCACCCCTCCACTTT. J is TRBJ1-6 and V is TRBV5-4; 8 bases fit TRBD1. V lost 4 bases and J lost 4; bases outside the gene matches: 1. Germline CDR1 is SGHNT and CDR2 is YYREEE (reference sequence). CDR3 length: 14 amino acids.

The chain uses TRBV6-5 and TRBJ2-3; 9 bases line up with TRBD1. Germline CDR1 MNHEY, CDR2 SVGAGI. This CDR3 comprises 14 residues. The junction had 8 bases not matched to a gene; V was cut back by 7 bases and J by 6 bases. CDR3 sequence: CASNPDRGVDTQYF. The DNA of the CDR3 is TGTGCCAGCAACCCCGACAGGGGGGTGGATACGCAGTATTTT.

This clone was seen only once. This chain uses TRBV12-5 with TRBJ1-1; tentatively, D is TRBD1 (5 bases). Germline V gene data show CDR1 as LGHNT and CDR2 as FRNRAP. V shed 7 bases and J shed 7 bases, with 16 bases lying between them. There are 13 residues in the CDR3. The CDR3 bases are TGTGCTAGTGTAGGGCCAGCGGGGCATGAAGCTTTCTTT. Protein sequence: CASVGPAGHEAFF.

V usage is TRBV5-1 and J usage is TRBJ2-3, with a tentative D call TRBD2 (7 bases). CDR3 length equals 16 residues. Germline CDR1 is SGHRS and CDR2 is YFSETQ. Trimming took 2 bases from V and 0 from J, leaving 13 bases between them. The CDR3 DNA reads TGCGCCAGCAGCTTTGAGGGGGGGCCCAGCACAGATACGCAGTATTTT. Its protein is CASSFEGGPSTDTQYF.

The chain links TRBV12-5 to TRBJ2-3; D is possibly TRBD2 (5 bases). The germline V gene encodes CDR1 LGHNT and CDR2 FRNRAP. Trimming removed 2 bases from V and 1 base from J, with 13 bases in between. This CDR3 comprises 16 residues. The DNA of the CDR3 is TGTGCTAGTGGTTTGAGTGTAGCGCCACGCACAGATACGCAGTATTTT. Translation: CASGLSVAPRTDTQYF.

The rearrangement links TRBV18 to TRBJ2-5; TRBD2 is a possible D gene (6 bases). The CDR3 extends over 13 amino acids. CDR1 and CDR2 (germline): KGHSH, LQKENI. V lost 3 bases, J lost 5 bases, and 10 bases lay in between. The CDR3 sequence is CASSPREQETQYF. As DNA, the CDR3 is TGTGCCAGCTCACCCCGGGAGCAGGAGACCCAGTACTTC.

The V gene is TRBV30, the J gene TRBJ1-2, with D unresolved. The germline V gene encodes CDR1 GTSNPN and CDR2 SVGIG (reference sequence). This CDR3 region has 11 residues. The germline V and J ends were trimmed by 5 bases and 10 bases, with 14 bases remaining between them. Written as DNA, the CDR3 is TGTGCCTGGTCCGGGTCTTTGGTCTACACCTTC. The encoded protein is CAWSGSLVYTF.

The CDR3 DNA reads as TGTGCCAGCAGCTTAGCGGGGGGAAGTGGAAACACCATATATTTT. Translated, it gives CASSLAGGSGNTIYF. This sequence joins TRBV7-9 and TRBJ1-3; tentative D call: TRBD1 (5 bases). CDR1 is SEHNR and CDR2 is FQNEAQ in the germline V gene (reference sequence). V was cut by 0 bases and J by 3 bases, with 9 bases left in between. The CDR3 runs to 15 residues.

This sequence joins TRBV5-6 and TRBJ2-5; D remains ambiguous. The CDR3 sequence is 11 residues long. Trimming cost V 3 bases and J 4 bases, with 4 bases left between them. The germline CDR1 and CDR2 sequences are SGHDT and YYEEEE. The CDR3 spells CASSSGETQYF. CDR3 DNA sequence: TGTGCCAGCAGCTCGGGAGAGACCCAGTACTTC.

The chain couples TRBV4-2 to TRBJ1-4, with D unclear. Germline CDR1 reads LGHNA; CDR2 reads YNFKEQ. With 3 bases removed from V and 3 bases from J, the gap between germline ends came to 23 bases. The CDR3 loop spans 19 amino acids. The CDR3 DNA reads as TGTGCCAGCAGCCATAAGTCTATAGCGGTCGGGGAGGCTAATGAAAAACTGTTTTTT. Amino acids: CASSHKSIAVGEANEKLFF.

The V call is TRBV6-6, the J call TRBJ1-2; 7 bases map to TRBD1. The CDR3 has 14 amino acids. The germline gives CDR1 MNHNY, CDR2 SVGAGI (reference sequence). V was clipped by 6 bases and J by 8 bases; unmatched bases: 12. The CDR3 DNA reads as TGTGCCAGCAGCCGACAGGGTCGATCGAACGGCTACACCTTC. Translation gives CASSRQGRSNGYTF.

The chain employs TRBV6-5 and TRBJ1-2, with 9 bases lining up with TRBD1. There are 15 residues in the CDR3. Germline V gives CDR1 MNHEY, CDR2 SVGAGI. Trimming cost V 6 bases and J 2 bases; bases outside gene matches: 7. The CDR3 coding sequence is TGTGCCAGCAGGGACAGGGGCTTTCGCAACTATGGCTACACCTTC. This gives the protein CASRDRGFRNYGYTF.

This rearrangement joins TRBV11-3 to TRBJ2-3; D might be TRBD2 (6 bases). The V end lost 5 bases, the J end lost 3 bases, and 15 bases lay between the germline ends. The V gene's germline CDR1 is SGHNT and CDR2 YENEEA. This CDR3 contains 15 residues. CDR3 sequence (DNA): TGTGCCAGCAGCCCCGCTAGCGAACGGACAGATACGCAGTATTTT. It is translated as CASSPASERTDTQYF.

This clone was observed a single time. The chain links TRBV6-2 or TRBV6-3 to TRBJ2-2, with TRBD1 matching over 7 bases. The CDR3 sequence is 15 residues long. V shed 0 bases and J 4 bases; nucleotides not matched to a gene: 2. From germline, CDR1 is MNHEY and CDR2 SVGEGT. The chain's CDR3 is CASSYSTGVTGELFF. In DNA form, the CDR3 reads TGTGCCAGCAGTTACTCAACAGGGGTCACCGGGGAGCTGTTTTTT.

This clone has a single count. The CDR3 is CASGFTGGEPNEKLFF. The CDR3 nucleotides read TGTGCCAGTGGGTTCACAGGGGGCGAGCCTAATGAAAAACTGTTTTTT. The V and J genes are TRBV19 and TRBJ1-4; 9 nucleotides agree with TRBD1. This CDR3 has 16 residues. Germline V gives CDR1 LNHDA, CDR2 SQIVND (reference sequence). Trimming cost V 8 bases and J 3 bases; bases outside gene matches: 10.

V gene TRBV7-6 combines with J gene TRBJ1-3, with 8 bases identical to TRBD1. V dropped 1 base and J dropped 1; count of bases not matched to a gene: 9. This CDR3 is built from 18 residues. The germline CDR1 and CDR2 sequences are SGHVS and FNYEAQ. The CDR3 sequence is CASSLVGQGATSGNTIYF. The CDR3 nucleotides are TGTGCCAGCAGCTTAGTTGGGCAGGGGGCGACGTCTGGAAACACCATATATTTT. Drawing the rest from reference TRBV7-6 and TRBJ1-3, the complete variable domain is GAGVSQSPRYKVTKRGQDVALRCDPISGHVSLYWYRQALGQGPEFLTYFNYEAQQDKSGLPNDRFSAERPEGSISTLTIQRTEQRDSAMYRCASSLVGQGATSGNTIYFGEGSWLTVV.

CDR3 residues: CASSVGLASDEQYF. CDR3 DNA sequence: TGTGCCAGCAGCGTAGGGCTAGCGAGCGACGAGCAGTACTTC. This chain connects TRBV9 to TRBJ2-7, with D tentatively TRBD2 (6 bases). Germline V gene lookup returns CDR1 SGDLS and CDR2 YYNGEE. CDR3 length equals 14 residues. Between the trimmed V and J ends, which lost 0 bases and 5 bases, there was a span of 12 bases.

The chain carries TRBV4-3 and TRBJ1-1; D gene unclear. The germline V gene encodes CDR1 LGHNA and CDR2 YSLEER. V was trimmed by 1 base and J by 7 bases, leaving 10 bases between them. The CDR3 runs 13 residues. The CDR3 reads CASSQAPENEAFF. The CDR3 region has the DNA TGCGCCAGCAGCCAAGCCCCGGAGAATGAAGCTTTCTTT.

The CDR3 protein is CASSISGVDGNTIYF. CDR3 in DNA: TGTGCCAGTAGTATCTCGGGGGTCGATGGAAACACCATATATTTT. This chain joins TRBV19 and TRBJ1-3, with D maybe TRBD1 (5 bases). Trimming pared 3 bases from V and 3 bases from J, leaving 12 bases between. Germline V gives CDR1 LNHDA, CDR2 SQIVND (reference sequence). The CDR3 spans 15 residues. Supplemented by reference TRBV19 and TRBJ1-3, the full variable domain reads DGGITQSPKYLFRKEGQNVTLSCEQNLNHDAMYWYRQDPGQGLRLIYYSQIVNDFQKGDIAEGYSVSREKKESFPLTVTSAQKNPTAFYLCASSISGVDGNTIYFGEGSWLTVV.